Reported below is one TCR beta chain. Its antigen is not known. The CDR3 totals 16 residues. Germline V lookup: CDR1 LNHNV, CDR2 YYDKDF (reference sequence). V gave up 0 bases and J gave up 3 bases, with 15 bases separating them. The data were taken from a study of shared clonotypes between healthy human individuals. Broader study findings: The represented genetic and exposure-history diversity was limited by the small number of donors.

On ten immunoSEQ deep assay plates, unsorted PBMC DNA was sequenced. In the study's own analysis: ImmunoSEQ junction-only sequences lacked quality scores, so their filtering differed. The assay was immunoSEQ multiplex PCR, and TCRdb's table has in-frame clones only and misses some. That table supplies the V and J calls and clone size; D and trimming were determined from the DNA. This table has about 460,000 clones, around 77% appearing once. The receptor was derived from a middle-aged woman in good health. Some clones in this sample may be carry-over from other donors' samples. Sequences were obtained from PBMCs. The chain uses TRBV15 and TRBJ2-7, with a tentative D call TRBD1 (5 bases). The DNA of the CDR3 is TGTGCCACCAGCAGAGATCCTAGACAGCGCTTCTACGAGCAGTACTTC. The encoded protein is CATSRDPRQRFYEQYF.